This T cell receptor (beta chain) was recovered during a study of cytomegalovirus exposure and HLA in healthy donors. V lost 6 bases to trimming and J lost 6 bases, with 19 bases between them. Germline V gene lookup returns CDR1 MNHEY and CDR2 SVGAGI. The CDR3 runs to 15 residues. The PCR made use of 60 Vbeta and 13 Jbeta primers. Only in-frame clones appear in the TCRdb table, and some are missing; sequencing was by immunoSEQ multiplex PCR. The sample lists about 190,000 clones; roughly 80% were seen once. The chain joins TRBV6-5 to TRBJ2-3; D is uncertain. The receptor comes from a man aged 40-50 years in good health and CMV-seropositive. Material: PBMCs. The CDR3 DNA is TGTGCCAGCAGCTATGGGCTAACTTATAGGGATACGCAGTATTTT. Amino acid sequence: CASSYGLTYRDTQYF.